The source of this T cell receptor (beta chain) is a study of Ad26.COV2.S vaccination and SARS-CoV-2 variants. General study points: Spike-specific responses of CD8+ and CD4+ T cells were reported to display substantial breadth after vaccination. Greater spike-specific TCR breadth was seen in vaccine recipients than in placebo recipients.

V was shortened by 2 bases and J by 5 bases, with 9 bases between the two germline ends. This CDR3 has 13 residues. CDR1 ENHRY and CDR2 SYGVKD come from the germline V gene. Treatment meaning: over 15 received Ad26.COV2.S at low or high dose, single or two shots; about 5 received placebo; per-sample allocation not given. Sampling occurred on day 63 after the first vaccine or placebo injection. Based in Boston, the donor was an adult of 18-55 years. As to this clone: Its antigen is still unknown.

Generated by immunoSEQ multiplex PCR, the TCRdb table keeps only in-frame clones and is missing some. The repertoire consists of 400,000 to 450,000 clones, with roughly 90% occurring once and the leading ten covering approximately 1.6%. The chain combines TRBV10-3 with TRBJ1-1, with unresolved D. This sample comprised peripheral blood, obtained in a trial of Ad26.COV2.S vaccine versus placebo. This receptor was identified in a person between 18 and 65 years old who received the Ad26.COV2.S COVID-19 vaccine or a placebo. This chain's CDR3 is CAISEPPLTEAFF. The CDR3 nucleotides are TGTGCCATCAGTGAGCCCCCGTTAACTGAAGCTTTCTTT.